The source of this T cell receptor beta chain is a study of T cell clones after liver transplantation. This CDR3 has 13 amino acids. Trimming removed 9 bases from V and 1 base from J, with 12 bases in between. CDR1 and CDR2 from the germline V gene are SNHLY and FYNNEI. Measured with immunoSEQ multiplex PCR; TCRdb has only the in-frame clones, and not every one. The sample includes roughly 100,000 clones, around 80% seen only once; the top ten take about 3%. The source of this sequence is a human patient who received a liver transplant. A subset of T cells may come from the graft donor. The rearrangement links TRBV2 to TRBJ1-2, with D uncertain. Sequenced here: CD4+ T cells from blood, sampled around 49 months after liver transplant. The CDR3 loop is CASWEVGNYGYTF. The CDR3 DNA is TGTGCCAGTTGGGAAGTTGGTAACTATGGCTACACCTTC.